This entry is about one T cell receptor beta chain. Recovery among Cohort 3 donors was established by two negative PCRs, clearance, or symptom resolution. Authors' data handling: Using reference gene primer amplification, nucleated cell counts were estimated. Assay: immunoSEQ multiplex PCR; the TCRdb copy retains only in-frame clones and omits some. V, J and clone size are those of that table, while D and trimming were read from the DNA. Of about 300,000 clones in the sample, 85% to 90% were seen once. This specimen comes from a study of blood T cell repertoires in COVID-19. In the study overall: The origin of the acute and convalescent COVID-19 samples was the United States, Italy and Spain.

CDR3 length: 16 residues. Germline loops: CDR1 SGHRS, CDR2 YFSETQ. Trimming stripped 4 bases from V and 0 bases from J, with 16 bases between. V gene TRBV5-1 combines with J gene TRBJ1-1; possibly TRBD1 for D (6 bases). The TCR originated in a woman under 30 who had recovered from COVID-19. What was sequenced was PBMCs or T cells enriched from blood (not recorded which). CDR3 coding DNA: TGCGCCAGCAGCCCCCAGGCGACAGGCCTGAACACTGAAGCTTTCTTT. As protein: CASSPQATGLNTEAFF.